This is a list of T cell receptor beta chains from one sample in a study of blood T cell repertoires in COVID-19. Assay: immunoSEQ multiplex PCR; the TCRdb copy retains only in-frame clones and omits some. This table holds 250,000 to 350,000 clones, roughly 85% found once. The sequenced sample was PBMCs or T cells enriched from blood (not recorded which). Receptor source: a woman between 40 and 50 years old who had recovered from COVID-19. The CDR3 runs from the conserved cysteine through the conserved F or W. D genes are given only for firm matches. For some rows the clone size is stated as once, few or many, or as a class when expanded; others skip it.

V	D	J	length	size	DNA	CDR3
TRBV7-2	.	TRBJ2-3	16	.	TGTGCCAGCAGCACCGGGACTGCCCCTAGCACAGATACGCAGTATTTT	CASSTGTAPSTDTQYF
TRBV19	.	TRBJ1-2	13	.	TGTGCCAGTGGGTTGGAGGGCCAACATGGCTACACCTTC	CASGLEGQHGYTF
TRBV5-1	TRBD1	TRBJ2-5	14	few	TGCGCCAGCAGTCTCGATTGGCAGGGGGTGACCCAGTACTTC	CASSLDWQGVTQYF
TRBV27	.	TRBJ2-2	14	.	TGTGCCAGCAGTTTAGCAGGGGACCCCGGGGAGCTGTTTTTT	CASSLAGDPGELFF
TRBV10-1	TRBD2	TRBJ2-5	15	.	TGCGCCAGCAGTGATCAGCGGGGGGACCAAGAGACCCAGTACTTC	CASSDQRGDQETQYF
TRBV28	.	TRBJ2-3	11	.	TGTGCCAGCAGTTTTCGGGATACGCAGTATTTT	CASSFRDTQYF
TRBV2	TRBD1	TRBJ1-5	15	.	TGTGCCAGCAGTATCGAGGGACAGGCCGATCAGCCCCAGCATTTT	CASSIEGQADQPQHF
TRBV4-1	TRBD1	TRBJ1-2	15	few	TGCGCCAGCAGCCAAACGGGACAGACTAACTATGGCTACACCTTC	CASSQTGQTNYGYTF
TRBV28	TRBD2	TRBJ2-1	16	few	TGTGCCAGCAGTTTGGGGTTAGCGGGAGGTGACAATGAGCAGTTCTTC	CASSLGLAGGDNEQFF
TRBV28	.	TRBJ2-7	13	few	TGTGCCAGCAAAGCCCCTAGCTCCTACGAGCAGTACTTC	CASKAPSSYEQYF
TRBV3-1/TRBV3-2	TRBD2	TRBJ2-1	16	.	TGTGCCAGCAGCCTATTAACTAGCGGTTACTACAATGAGCAGTTCTTC	CASSLLTSGYYNEQFF
TRBV19	.	TRBJ1-1	15	few	TGTGCCAGTACGCCGGGACACTTCATGAACACTGAAGCTTTCTTT	CASTPGHFMNTEAFF
TRBV10-3	TRBD1	TRBJ1-5	14	.	TGTGCCATCAGTGAGGGACAGGGCAATCAGCCCCAGCATTTT	CAISEGQGNQPQHF
TRBV15	.	TRBJ2-7	13	.	TGTGCCACCAGCAGAGATCGCGATCGCGAGCAGTACTTC	CATSRDRDREQYF
TRBV2	.	TRBJ2-2	13	.	TGTGCCAGCACTGGGCAGGGGTTCGGGGAGCTGTTTTTT	CASTGQGFGELFF
TRBV29-1	.	TRBJ1-1	14	.	TGCAGCGTTGAGCGGAAGGGGGTGAACACTGAAGCTTTCTTT	CSVERKGVNTEAFF